These 27 T cell receptor beta chains share one sample of origin, sequenced in a study of cytomegalovirus exposure and HLA in healthy donors (dated by TCRdb to about 2017). The library was produced with the immunoSEQ multiplex PCR assay. A mixture of 60 forward primers for TCR Vbeta segments and 13 reverse primers for TCR Jbeta segments was used in the multiplex PCR. What TCRdb holds here is the immuneACCESS table cut down to in-frame rearrangements. Part of the clones is not present; checked against another copy, under half of the missing clones reflect an unresolved V gene, and the others are unexplained. For this sample there are 150,000 to 200,000 clones; 70% to 80% appear just once. The ten most abundant clones make up 2% to 2.5% of the sample. Sequenced input: PBMCs. Every receptor here comes from a woman in her thirties in good health and CMV-seropositive.

This clone occurred a few times. This rearrangement joins TRBV5-4 to TRBJ2-5; 7 nucleotides agree with TRBD2. The CDR3 loop spans 15 amino acids. CDR1 is SGHNT, CDR2 YYREEE, per germline (reference sequence). Trimming removed 1 base from V and 5 bases from J; junction bases left unmatched: 8. The CDR3 nucleotides are TGTGCCAGCAGCTTGACAGGCAGGCGGGAGGAGACCCAGTACTTC. Protein product: CASSLTGRREETQYF.

The J gene is TRBJ2-1, the V gene TRBV10-1; 14 bases are shared with TRBD2. Germline V gives CDR1 WNHNN, CDR2 SYGVQD (reference sequence). The CDR3 loop spans 16 amino acids. V was pared by 8 bases and J by 8 bases, with 11 bases of the junction left unmatched. CDR3 sequence (DNA): TGCGCCAGCTCCGCCGGGACTAGCGGGGGAGGGGATGAGCAGTTCTTC. Protein sequence: CASSAGTSGGGDEQFF.

This chain links TRBV28 with TRBJ1-1, with TRBD1 as a possible D gene (5 bases). The CDR3 runs 13 residues. CDR1 is MDHEN, CDR2 SYDVKM, per germline. Trimming left V 1 base short and J 8 bases short, with 11 bases between. Here the CDR3 reads CASSLSGRVEAFF. CDR3 DNA sequence: TGTGCCAGCAGTTTATCCGGCAGGGTAGAAGCTTTCTTT.

This clone was seen only a few times. This chain's CDR3 is CASSDAGPYEQYF. The CDR3, as DNA: TGTGCCAGCAGTGATGCGGGCCCCTACGAGCAGTACTTC. This chain connects TRBV2 to TRBJ2-7; D perhaps matches TRBD2 (5 bases). This CDR3 region has 13 residues. V was pared by 3 bases and J by 2 bases, with 8 bases between. The V gene's germline CDR1 is SNHLY and CDR2 FYNNEI.

This clone was detected only once. This chain joins TRBV29-1 and TRBJ1-1; D is ambiguous. V was shortened by 3 bases and J by 1 base, with 9 bases between the two germline ends. The CDR3 totals 13 residues. The germline CDR1 and CDR2 sequences are SQVTM and ANQGSEA. The CDR3 region is CSVDLNGNTEAFF. The CDR3, as DNA: TGCAGCGTTGATTTAAACGGGAACACTGAAGCTTTCTTT.

The V call is TRBV5-1, the J call TRBJ2-2; 8 nucleotides match TRBD1. Germline loops: CDR1 SGHRS, CDR2 YFSETQ. The CDR3 spans 16 residues. The V and J ends lost 3 bases and 1 base, in that order; junction bases with no gene match: 5. The CDR3 loop reads CASSWTGNQNTGELFF. For the CDR3, the DNA is TGCGCCAGCAGCTGGACAGGGAACCAGAACACCGGGGAGCTGTTTTTT.

The chain is built from TRBV29-1 and TRBJ2-7; a weak D match, TRBD1 (6 bases). The CDR3 has 11 residues. Trimming removed 7 bases from V and 2 bases from J, with 9 bases in between. Germline assignment: CDR1 SQVTM and CDR2 ANQGSEA. The CDR3: CSAQGTYEQYF. The CDR3 DNA follows: TGCAGCGCACAGGGAACCTACGAGCAGTACTTC.

This clone appeared a few times. The chain carries TRBV7-2 and TRBJ1-1; D unresolved. CDR3 size: 13 residues. Deletions cut 2 bases from V and 0 bases from J, with 4 bases between. The germline CDR1 and CDR2 sequences are SGHTA and FQGNSA. The CDR3 sequence is CASSLYMNTEAFF. CDR3 nucleotides: TGTGCCAGCAGCTTATACATGAACACTGAAGCTTTCTTT.

The chain has TRBV2 and TRBJ2-2; 7 bases align to TRBD2. The ends lost 7 bases at V and 5 bases at J; junction bases unmatched: 7. CDR1 is SNHLY, CDR2 FYNNEI, per germline. This CDR3 comprises 14 residues. The CDR3 sequence: CASIIGGGTGELFF. DNA for the CDR3: TGTGCCAGCATTATTGGGGGGGGGACCGGGGAGCTGTTTTTT.

The chain carries TRBV29-1 and TRBJ1-1; 7 bases fit TRBD1. This CDR3 has 12 amino acids. Per germline, CDR1 SQVTM and CDR2 ANQGSEA. V lost 4 bases and J lost 5; bases outside the gene matches: 4. CDR3 sequence reads: CSVVQGRTEAFF. Written as DNA, the CDR3 is TGCAGCGTTGTACAGGGGCGGACTGAAGCTTTCTTT.

This chain joins TRBV27 and TRBJ1-4; D might be TRBD1 (6 bases). The CDR3 sequence is 15 residues long. Germline values: CDR1 MNHEY, CDR2 SMNVEV (reference sequence). V lost 5 bases, J lost 2 bases, and 12 bases lay in between. The CDR3 DNA sequence: TGTGCCAGCAGTCCAACAGGGATGACTAATGAAAAACTGTTTTTT. It translates to CASSPTGMTNEKLFF.

The rearrangement joins TRBV4-1 to TRBJ1-1; 7 nucleotides align to TRBD1. After removal of 5 bases from V and 0 bases from J, the junction contained 9 bases not matched to a gene. Germline V CDR1 and CDR2: MGHRA, YSYEKL. The CDR3 is made up of 16 amino acids. CDR3 DNA sequence: TGCGCCAGCAGCACACGACAGGGTGACATGAACACTGAAGCTTTCTTT. This encodes CASSTRQGDMNTEAFF.

The rearrangement joins TRBV4-1 to TRBJ1-6, with TRBD1 matching over 8 bases. Per the germline V gene, CDR1 is MGHRA and CDR2 is YSYEKL. The trim removed 4 bases at V and 10 bases at J, leaving 12 bases unmatched. This CDR3 has 16 residues. The CDR3 protein is CASSPRGGQVDSPLHF. CDR3 bases: TGCGCCAGCAGCCCCAGAGGGGGACAGGTAGACTCACCCCTCCACTTT.

The chain uses TRBV5-1 and TRBJ2-5; TRBD2 agrees at 10 bases. The CDR3 is 15 residues long. From germline, CDR1 is SGHRS and CDR2 YFSETQ. The V segment lost 4 bases and the J segment 5 bases; nucleotides outside the gene matches: 8. CDR3 bases: TGCGCCAGCAGCCTGTTAGCGGGGGGCGGGGAGACCCAGTACTTC. Translating gives CASSLLAGGGETQYF.

The chain joins TRBV28 to TRBJ1-2; 8 positions match TRBD1. Germline V gives CDR1 MDHEN, CDR2 SYDVKM. The V gene end was trimmed by 2 bases and the J gene end by 1 base; junction bases not matched to a gene: 3. The CDR3 runs 15 residues. This chain's CDR3 is CASSLVDRDNYGYTF. The CDR3 DNA follows: TGTGCCAGCAGTTTAGTGGACAGGGATAACTATGGCTACACCTTC.

V and J are TRBV19 and TRBJ2-1; D is perhaps TRBD2 (5 bases). The CDR3 consists of 14 residues. Germline CDR1 is LNHDA and CDR2 is SQIVND (reference sequence). Trimming pared 7 bases from V and 0 bases from J, leaving 10 bases between. CDR3 in amino acids: CASTPGNSYNEQFF. The CDR3 bases are TGTGCCAGTACCCCCGGGAACTCCTACAATGAGCAGTTCTTC.

The chain joins TRBV7-2 to TRBJ2-3; 11 nucleotides line up with TRBD2. The CDR3 is 16 residues long. CDR1 and CDR2 from the germline V gene are SGHTA and FQGNSA. V lost 0 bases to trimming and J lost 5 bases; unmatched junction nucleotides: 4. Here the CDR3 DNA reads TGTGCCAGCAGCTTAGCCCCTAGCGGGAGGCAAGATACGCAGTATTTT. Translated, it gives CASSLAPSGRQDTQYF.

This clone turned up a few times. The rearrangement uses TRBV27 and TRBJ1-2; D might be TRBD1 (6 bases). Germline assignment: CDR1 MNHEY and CDR2 SMNVEV (reference sequence). CDR3 size: 13 residues. Trimming took off 4 bases at V and 4 bases at J, with 10 bases between the two ends. The CDR3 sequence: CASSSGGLYGYTF. Written as DNA, the CDR3 is TGTGCCAGCAGTTCTGGGGGCCTCTATGGCTACACCTTC.

The chain joins TRBV9 to TRBJ2-7, with TRBD2 matching 9 bases. The germline V gene has CDR1 SGDLS and CDR2 YYNGEE. Trimming cost V 4 bases and J 7 bases; bases outside gene matches: 6. The CDR3 contains 13 residues. CDR3 sequence (DNA): TGTGCCAGCAGCCTAGCGGGATACGGTGAGCAGTACTTC. Translated: CASSLAGYGEQYF.

The chain is built from TRBV4-1 and TRBJ2-1; 12 bases are shared with TRBD2. This CDR3 has 14 amino acids. Germline values: CDR1 MGHRA, CDR2 YSYEKL. After removal of 8 bases from V and 7 bases from J, the junction contained 6 bases not matched to a gene. CDR3 DNA: TGCGCCAGCTCCGGACTAGCGGGACAGAATGAGCAGTTCTTC. It yields the protein CASSGLAGQNEQFF.

The CDR3 is CASSLSGGSTGELFF. The CDR3, as DNA: TGCGCCAGCAGCTTGTCAGGGGGAAGCACCGGGGAGCTGTTTTTT. The chain couples TRBV5-1 to TRBJ2-2; TRBD1 aligns across 7 bases. V was clipped by 1 base and J by 4 bases; unmatched bases: 4. Germline assignment: CDR1 SGHRS and CDR2 YFSETQ. CDR3 length: 15 amino acids.

The V and J genes are TRBV29-1 and TRBJ2-2; possible D gene TRBD2, 5 bases. V was shortened by 8 bases and J by 5 bases, with 12 bases between the two germline ends. Germline V gene data show CDR1 as SQVTM and CDR2 as ANQGSEA. The CDR3 loop spans 12 amino acids. This chain's CDR3 is CSWESITGELFF. CDR3 nucleotides: TGCAGCTGGGAGTCCATTACCGGGGAGCTGTTTTTT.

In nucleotides, the CDR3 is TGTGCCAGCAGCCCCAGACAGGGCATCTCACCCCTCCACTTT. Translation gives CASSPRQGISPLHF. This chain uses TRBV7-2 with TRBJ1-6; 7 nucleotides line up with TRBD1. Germline values: CDR1 SGHTA, CDR2 FQGNSA. The CDR3 is 14 amino acids. V gave up 5 bases and J gave up 10 bases; unmatched junction bases: 8.

This clone has only one observation. The rearrangement joins TRBV11-3 to TRBJ2-2; a weak D match, TRBD1 (6 bases). V lost 3 bases and J lost 5, with 19 bases in between. The CDR3 loop spans 17 amino acids. Germline CDR1 reads SGHNT; CDR2 reads YENEEA. This chain's CDR3 is CASSLSTGRLLTGELFF. Written as DNA, the CDR3 is TGTGCCAGCAGCTTGTCGACAGGAAGATTACTGACCGGGGAGCTGTTTTTT.

The chain joins TRBV7-7 to TRBJ2-1, with 7 nucleotides matching TRBD1. Germline CDR1 SSHAT, CDR2 FNYEAQ (reference sequence). The CDR3 extends over 15 amino acids. The V gene end was trimmed by 5 bases and the J gene end by 5 bases; junction bases not matched to a gene: 9. The CDR3 DNA is TGTGCCAGCAGCCGTTGGGCCACAGGGGACAATGAGCAGTTCTTC. Residues: CASSRWATGDNEQFF.

The J gene is TRBJ2-1, the V gene TRBV9, with D perhaps matching TRBD2 (6 bases). This CDR3 is 14 amino acids long. Germline V gene data show CDR1 as SGDLS and CDR2 as YYNGEE. Trimming stripped 1 base from V and 10 bases from J, with 15 bases between. Written as DNA, the CDR3 is TGTGCCAGCAGCGTATTTAGCGGTAATTTGGAGCAGTTCTTC. The encoded protein is CASSVFSGNLEQFF.

V and J are TRBV5-1 and TRBJ1-2, with 8 bases identical to TRBD1. Germline V gene lookup returns CDR1 SGHRS and CDR2 YFSETQ. The CDR3 covers 15 residues. With V trimmed by 6 bases and J by 4 bases, 11 bases remained unmatched. Written as DNA, the CDR3 is TGCGCCAGCACGAATACAGGGGGAGGCCCCTATGGCTACACCTTC. Residues: CASTNTGGGPYGYTF.